The 22 T cell receptor beta chains below were found in one sample sequenced in a study of cytomegalovirus exposure and HLA in healthy donors. This table comes from immunoSEQ multiplex PCR, and its TCRdb copy is limited to in-frame clones, with some not included. The data contain 200,000 or so clones, 70% to 90% of them singletons. Sequences were obtained from PBMCs. The source is a woman aged 18-29 years in good health and CMV-seronegative.

The gene calls are TRBV6-5 and TRBJ1-3; no clear D gene. CDR3 length: 15 residues. Deletions cut 2 bases from V and 4 bases from J, with 12 bases between. Germline V CDR1 and CDR2: MNHEY, SVGAGI. This chain's CDR3 is CASSYDSEYGNTIYF. CDR3 bases: TGTGCCAGCAGTTACGACTCGGAGTACGGAAACACCATATATTTT.

The chain combines TRBV27 with TRBJ2-2; TRBD1 agrees at 7 bases. Germline V CDR1 and CDR2: MNHEY, SMNVEV (reference sequence). V trimming: 3 bases; J trimming: 5 bases; junction bases outside the gene matches: 9. CDR3 length: 16 amino acids. CDR3 residues: CASSFKPDRVTGELFF. The CDR3 bases are TGTGCCAGCAGTTTCAAGCCCGACAGGGTAACCGGGGAGCTGTTTTTT.

The V and J genes are TRBV19 and TRBJ2-7, with 7 positions matching TRBD1. Per germline, CDR1 LNHDA and CDR2 SQIVND (reference sequence). This CDR3 has 14 residues. V lost 5 bases to trimming and J lost 1 base; unmatched junction nucleotides: 5. The CDR3 loop reads CASSAGGRSYEQYF. As DNA, the CDR3 is TGTGCCAGTAGTGCAGGGGGAAGATCCTACGAGCAGTACTTC.

With respect to this clone: At the DNA level, this CDR3 is encoded by other sequences in the same sample as well. The V gene is TRBV6-5, the J gene TRBJ2-7, with TRBD2 identical over 12 bases. Germline V gene sequence: CDR1 MNHEY, CDR2 SVGAGI. This CDR3 has 15 residues. The ends lost 6 bases at V and 3 bases at J; junction bases unmatched: 6. CDR3 in DNA: TGTGCCAGCAGACAGGGACTAGCGGGTGTCTACGAGCAGTACTTC. This encodes CASRQGLAGVYEQYF.

V gene TRBV27 combines with J gene TRBJ2-1, with TRBD2 as a possible D gene (5 bases). CDR3 length equals 15 residues. Trimming removed 2 bases from V and 8 bases from J, with 16 bases in between. Germline V lookup: CDR1 MNHEY, CDR2 SMNVEV (reference sequence). The CDR3 DNA sequence: TGTGCCAGCAGTTTAGGACTTCCCCTTGCGGATGAGCAGTTCTTC. The encoded protein is CASSLGLPLADEQFF.

The CDR3 coding sequence is TGCGCCAGCAGCACTGGACAGGGGTACCAAGAGACCCAGTACTTC. This translates into CASSTGQGYQETQYF. This chain uses TRBV5-1 with TRBJ2-5; 9 bases are a match to TRBD1. The CDR3 is 15 residues long. Trimming cost V 4 bases and J 0 bases; bases outside gene matches: 4. Germline V gene lookup returns CDR1 SGHRS and CDR2 YFSETQ.

The chain combines TRBV13 with TRBJ1-2, with a possible D match to TRBD1 (5 bases). V lost 7 bases, J lost 4 bases, and 16 bases lay in between. The germline gives CDR1 PRHDT, CDR2 FYEKMQ (reference sequence). CDR3 length equals 14 residues. DNA for the CDR3: TGTGCCAGCAAAGGGGCAGGGTTACCCTATGGCTACACCTTC. Its translation is CASKGAGLPYGYTF.

This chain links TRBV13 with TRBJ2-4; 8 nucleotides agree with TRBD1. CDR1 and CDR2 from the germline V gene are PRHDT and FYEKMQ (reference sequence). CDR3 size: 14 residues. V dropped 6 bases and J dropped 7; count of bases not matched to a gene: 8. In nucleotides, the CDR3 is TGTGCCAGCAGTTCCGGGACAGGCCAGAACATTCAGTACTTC. Its translation is CASSSGTGQNIQYF.

The chain couples TRBV28 to TRBJ2-5, with D uncertain. The CDR3 consists of 15 residues. Germline V CDR1 and CDR2: MDHEN, SYDVKM. V was cut by 7 bases and J by 9 bases, with 24 bases left in between. Here the CDR3 reads CASTPMARIGYSQYF. The DNA for the CDR3 is TGTGCCAGCACTCCCATGGCCAGGATTGGGTATTCCCAGTACTTC.

The DNA for the CDR3 is TGTGCCAGCAGCCCAGCGGGAGGCTCCTACAATGAGCAGTTCTTC. It yields the protein CASSPAGGSYNEQFF. The rearrangement uses TRBV5-6 and TRBJ2-1, with 9 bases lining up with TRBD2. The V gene end was trimmed by 4 bases and the J gene end by 0 bases; junction bases not matched to a gene: 2. Germline V gene data show CDR1 as SGHDT and CDR2 as YYEEEE. The CDR3 consists of 15 residues.

The chain has TRBV11-2 and TRBJ2-5, with TRBD2 matching 14 bases. The CDR3 totals 18 residues. V lost 1 base and J lost 4; bases outside the gene matches: 8. CDR1 and CDR2 from the germline V gene are SGHAT and FQNNGV. The CDR3 spells CASSLAPGTSGSGETQYF. In DNA, the CDR3 is TGTGCCAGCAGCTTAGCCCCCGGGACTAGCGGGAGTGGAGAGACCCAGTACTTC.

In its sample, this clone was seen once. The rearrangement links TRBV10-2 to TRBJ1-2; a weak D match, TRBD1 (6 bases). CDR1 is WSHSY, CDR2 SAAADI, per germline. Trimming removed 2 bases from V and 1 base from J, with 20 bases in between. The CDR3 is made up of 18 amino acids. This CDR3 is CASSEQTGTITINYGYTF. The DNA for the CDR3 is TGCGCCAGCAGTGAGCAGACAGGAACCATCACAATTAACTATGGCTACACCTTC.

The CDR3 coding sequence is TGCGCCAGCAGCTGGGGGACTAGCGCCATCACCGGGGAGCTGTTTTTT. This translates into CASSWGTSAITGELFF. The chain combines TRBV5-1 with TRBJ2-2; 10 nucleotides agree with TRBD2. Germline V gives CDR1 SGHRS, CDR2 YFSETQ. The CDR3 consists of 16 residues. V dropped 3 bases and J dropped 4; count of bases not matched to a gene: 6.

This clone was found a few times. The chain carries TRBV7-8 and TRBJ1-2, with D perhaps matching TRBD1 (6 bases). The V end lost 1 base, the J end lost 8 bases, and 17 bases lay between the germline ends. Germline V gene sequence: CDR1 SGHVS, CDR2 FQNEAQ. The CDR3 contains 15 residues. CDR3: CASSLVGGVLQGYTF. For the CDR3, the DNA is TGTGCCAGCAGCTTAGTAGGGGGAGTGTTACAGGGCTACACCTTC.

The genes are TRBV6-5 and TRBJ2-4; tentatively, D is TRBD1 (6 bases). The CDR3 length is 14 residues. Trimming cost V 0 bases and J 4 bases, with 7 bases left between them. Germline lookup yields CDR1 MNHEY and CDR2 SVGAGI. The CDR3 reads CASSYSRGKNIQYF. In DNA, the CDR3 is TGTGCCAGCAGTTACTCGAGGGGGAAAAACATTCAGTACTTC.

The chain combines TRBV7-2 with TRBJ2-3; weak D call: TRBD1 (5 bases). Per the germline V gene, CDR1 is SGHTA and CDR2 is FQGNSA. The CDR3 spans 14 residues. V lost 3 bases and J 2 bases, leaving 9 bases between the germline ends. The chain's CDR3 is CASSLGPSTDTQYF. CDR3 in DNA: TGTGCCAGCAGCTTGGGGCCGTCCACAGATACGCAGTATTTT.

The rearrangement links TRBV7-9 to TRBJ1-4; the match to TRBD1 covers 8 bases. Germline CDR1 SEHNR, CDR2 FQNEAQ (reference sequence). V lost 5 bases, J lost 3 bases, and 8 bases stayed unmatched. This CDR3 spans 16 amino acids. The CDR3 region has the DNA TGTGCCAGCAGCAACCGGGACAGGACTTCTAATGAAAAACTGTTTTTT. Amino acids: CASSNRDRTSNEKLFF.

This chain links TRBV2 with TRBJ2-3; 10 bases fit TRBD2. The germline V gene encodes CDR1 SNHLY and CDR2 FYNNEI. The CDR3 consists of 17 residues. V was pared by 6 bases and J by 4 bases, with 13 bases of the junction left unmatched. As DNA, the CDR3 is TGTGCCAGCAGGCGTCAAGGGACTAGCGCCGTGGCAGATACGCAGTATTTT. It is translated as CASRRQGTSAVADTQYF.

Only a few counts were recorded for this clone. The chain links TRBV4-1 to TRBJ1-4, with 9 bases identical to TRBD1. The J segment lost 7 bases and the V segment lost 3 bases, leaving 12 bases of the junction unmatched. CDR1 and CDR2 (germline): MGHRA, YSYEKL. The CDR3 loop spans 17 amino acids. The CDR3 loop is CASSHIIVTGGGEKLFF. The CDR3 DNA follows: TGCGCCAGCAGCCACATTATAGTGACAGGGGGAGGTGAAAAACTGTTTTTT.

CDR3: CASSGQGALRTGELFF. In DNA form, the CDR3 reads TGTGCCAGCAGTGGACAGGGGGCATTGCGCACCGGGGAGCTGTTTTTT. The genes are TRBV6-4 and TRBJ2-2, with 10 bases fitting TRBD1. V shed 4 bases, J shed 4 bases, and the junction held 6 bases outside the gene matches. This CDR3 spans 16 amino acids. Germline loops: CDR1 MRHNA, CDR2 SNTAGT.

J is TRBJ2-2 and V is TRBV5-1, with TRBD2 matching over 8 bases. This CDR3 has 16 amino acids. Germline V gene lookup returns CDR1 SGHRS and CDR2 YFSETQ. The V and J ends lost 7 bases and 1 base, in that order; junction bases with no gene match: 9. This chain's CDR3 is CASARRGGLNTGELFF. CDR3 DNA sequence: TGCGCCAGCGCCAGGCGCGGGGGGCTGAACACCGGGGAGCTGTTTTTT.

This clone was counted only a few times. V gene TRBV5-1 combines with J gene TRBJ1-2; TRBD1 agrees at 11 bases. V lost 6 bases, J lost 7 bases, and 8 bases stayed unmatched. From germline, CDR1 is SGHRS and CDR2 YFSETQ. This CDR3 comprises 14 residues. The CDR3 is CASKGTGGISGYTF. CDR3 bases: TGCGCCAGCAAGGGGACAGGGGGAATTAGTGGCTACACCTTC.